Each of the 21 T cell receptor beta chains below was sequenced from the same sample in a study of T cell responses to AZD1222 COVID-19 vaccine. TCRdb's table, derived via immunoSEQ multiplex PCR, lists solely in-frame clones and lacks some. Counted here are over 110,000 clones, roughly 90% occurring once; the ten biggest clones make up around 1.6%. The input for sequencing was peripheral blood, taken 28 days after the second AZD1222 dose. The receptors were gathered from an adult who received the AZD1222 COVID-19 vaccine.

The chain employs TRBV7-9 and TRBJ2-7; TRBD2 matches 10 bases. Germline V lookup: CDR1 SEHNR, CDR2 FQNEAQ (reference sequence). The CDR3 has 15 residues. Trimming removed 1 base from V and 4 bases from J; junction bases left unmatched: 4. Here the CDR3 reads CASSLEASGSYEQYF. In DNA, the CDR3 is TGTGCCAGCAGCTTAGAGGCTAGCGGGAGTTACGAGCAGTACTTC.

The V call is TRBV18, the J call TRBJ1-1; D gene unclear. Germline CDR1 reads KGHSH; CDR2 reads LQKENI. The CDR3 is 15 amino acids. V was clipped by 3 bases and J by 1 base, with 12 bases between them. CDR3 in DNA: TGTGCCAGCTCACCCTCCCTCCAGAGGAACACTGAAGCTTTCTTT. It translates to CASSPSLQRNTEAFF. The full variable domain, in which reference TRBV18 and TRBJ1-1 provide the parts outside the CDR3, is NAGVMQNPRHLVRRRGQEARLRCSPMKGHSHVYWYRQLPEEGLKFMVYLQKENIIDESGMPKERFSAEFPKEGPSILRIQQVVRGDSAAYFCASSPSLQRNTEAFFGQGTRLTVV.

The chain is built from TRBV28 and TRBJ1-4; a weak D match, TRBD1 (5 bases). Trimming cost V 11 bases and J 2 bases, with 15 bases left between them. The CDR3 contains 14 residues. Germline V gene sequence: CDR1 MDHEN, CDR2 SYDVKM. The CDR3 spells CAAAGGVTNEKLFF. CDR3 sequence (DNA): TGTGCCGCAGCGGGGGGGGTCACTAATGAAAAACTGTTTTTT.

A few counts support this clone. The genes are TRBV10-3 and TRBJ2-3, with 13 positions matching TRBD2. The CDR3 extends over 17 amino acids. Germline V CDR1 and CDR2: ENHRY, SYGVKD. V lost 4 bases to trimming and J lost 0 bases; unmatched junction nucleotides: 4. DNA of the CDR3: TGTGCCATCAGTGCCGGACTAGCGGGGGTTAGCACAGATACGCAGTATTTT. It yields the protein CAISAGLAGVSTDTQYF.

Worth noting for this clone: The sample contains more than one DNA sequence encoding this CDR3. The CDR3 bases are TGTGCCAGCTCACCCACAGGAAGCACAGATACGCAGTATTTT. Its protein product is CASSPTGSTDTQYF. The chain uses TRBV18 and TRBJ2-3, with D tentatively TRBD1 (5 bases). The V end was cut by 3 bases, the J end by 0 bases, with 7 bases between. Germline assignment: CDR1 KGHSH and CDR2 LQKENI. The CDR3 length is 14 residues.

The chain combines TRBV7-3 with TRBJ1-5; weak D call: TRBD1 (5 bases). The V end lost 1 base, the J end lost 6 bases, and 7 bases lay between the germline ends. Per germline, CDR1 SGHTA and CDR2 FQGTGA. The CDR3 has 13 residues. CDR3 sequence reads: CASSLSQGQPQHF. The CDR3, as DNA: TGTGCCAGCAGCTTAAGCCAGGGTCAGCCCCAGCATTTT.

The DNA of the CDR3 is TGTGCCAGCAGTTTCCTCGGGGGGCTACGTTATGGCTACACCTTC. Translated, it gives CASSFLGGLRYGYTF. V usage is TRBV28 and J usage is TRBJ1-2; tentative D call: TRBD1 (6 bases). CDR3 length: 15 residues. V was cut by 3 bases and J by 5 bases, with 16 bases left in between. Germline assignment: CDR1 MDHEN and CDR2 SYDVKM.

CDR3 sequence (DNA): TGTGCCAGCAGCCCCAATGGGGCCGAAGTGAATGAGCAGTTCTTC. Protein product: CASSPNGAEVNEQFF. The chain couples TRBV11-2 to TRBJ2-1, with a possible D match to TRBD1 (5 bases). The CDR3 has 15 residues. Germline CDR1 and CDR2: SGHAT and FQNNGV. V was trimmed by 5 bases and J by 7 bases, leaving 18 bases between them.

This chain uses TRBV29-1 with TRBJ2-1; D is unresolved. V was cut by 1 base and J by 7 bases, with 8 bases left in between. From germline, CDR1 is SQVTM and CDR2 ANQGSEA. The CDR3 is 12 residues long. The CDR3 nucleotides are TGCAGCGTTGAAGGACTGGCGAATGAGCAGTTCTTC. Translating gives CSVEGLANEQFF.

The chain has TRBV7-3 and TRBJ2-2, with 10 nucleotides matching TRBD1. The germline gives CDR1 SGHTA, CDR2 FQGTGA. The J segment lost 7 bases and the V segment lost 5 bases, leaving 13 bases of the junction unmatched. The CDR3 is 17 amino acids. The CDR3 DNA follows: TGTGCCAGCAGCCCCCGACAGGGGGCAAATTTGGTCGGGGAGCTGTTTTTT. It specifies CASSPRQGANLVGELFF.

This chain links TRBV18 with TRBJ1-2; 8 positions agree with TRBD1. With 2 bases clipped from V and 6 bases from J, the junction kept 5 bases outside the gene matches. CDR1 is KGHSH, CDR2 LQKENI, per germline. There are 14 residues in the CDR3. CDR3 sequence reads: CASSPETGAHGYTF. CDR3 nucleotide sequence: TGTGCCAGCTCACCAGAGACAGGGGCCCATGGCTACACCTTC.

The chain has TRBV5-1 and TRBJ1-3; TRBD1 matches at 7 bases. Per the germline V gene, CDR1 is SGHRS and CDR2 is YFSETQ. The CDR3 contains 15 residues. Trimming took 4 bases from V and 4 from J; bases not matched to a gene: 8. The CDR3 nucleotides are TGCGCCAGCAGCCCGACAGGGACGGGAGGAAACACCATATATTTT. It yields the protein CASSPTGTGGNTIYF.

This chain uses TRBV3-1 (or the pseudogene TRBV3-2) with TRBJ1-4; 9 nucleotides line up with TRBD1. Looked up from germline, CDR1 is LGHDT and CDR2 is YNNKEL (reference sequence). V shed 4 bases, J shed 6 bases, and the junction held 6 bases outside the gene matches. The CDR3 totals 15 residues. CDR3 nucleotides: TGTGCCAGCAGCCGAACGGACAGGGGTTATGAAAAACTGTTTTTT. Amino acid sequence: CASSRTDRGYEKLFF.

This chain connects TRBV7-9 to TRBJ2-2; the D is unclear. The germline V gene has CDR1 SEHNR and CDR2 FQNEAQ (reference sequence). V dropped 0 bases and J dropped 6 bases, with 11 bases sitting between them. The CDR3 has 15 residues. CDR3 protein: CASSLAALVAGELFF. The CDR3 region has the DNA TGTGCCAGCAGCTTAGCGGCCCTTGTGGCCGGGGAGCTGTTTTTT.

The chain links TRBV7-9 to TRBJ1-1; 10 bases line up with TRBD1. The CDR3 has 15 residues. The V gene's germline CDR1 is SEHNR and CDR2 FQNEAQ (reference sequence). The junction had 14 bases not matched to a gene; V was cut back by 5 bases and J by 11 bases. The CDR3 reads CASSPSGTGASRAFF. The CDR3 region has the DNA TGTGCCAGCAGCCCCTCCGGGACAGGGGCATCGAGGGCTTTCTTT.

CDR3 coding DNA: TGTGCCAGCAAACAAACAGGAATCTCCTACAATGAGCAGTTCTTC. This sequence encodes CASKQTGISYNEQFF. The rearrangement links TRBV28 to TRBJ2-1, with D possibly TRBD1 on 5 matching bases. V lost 7 bases and J lost 0, with 13 bases in between. The CDR3 extends over 15 amino acids. Looked up from germline, CDR1 is MDHEN and CDR2 is SYDVKM.

The chain has TRBV6-5 and TRBJ1-1, with a weak D call TRBD1 (5 bases). The V end was cut by 2 bases, the J end by 8 bases, with 6 bases between. Per the germline V gene, CDR1 is MNHEY and CDR2 is SVGAGI. The CDR3 covers 11 residues. The CDR3: CASSYNREAFF. DNA of the CDR3: TGTGCCAGCAGTTACAACAGGGAAGCTTTCTTT.

This chain joins TRBV19 and TRBJ1-2; 8 bases map to TRBD1. The CDR3 runs 15 residues. The V gene's germline CDR1 is LNHDA and CDR2 SQIVND (reference sequence). After removal of 4 bases from V and 4 bases from J, the junction contained 8 bases not matched to a gene. CDR3 residues: CASSTGTGGSYGYTF. For the CDR3, the DNA is TGTGCCAGTAGTACCGGGACAGGAGGGTCCTATGGCTACACCTTC.

This clone has a single count. The chain carries TRBV2 and TRBJ2-2; 10 bases match TRBD1. CDR1 is SNHLY, CDR2 FYNNEI, per germline. J gave up 4 bases and V 5 bases, and 4 bases lay outside the gene matches. There are 15 residues in the CDR3. The CDR3 DNA sequence: TGTGCCAGCAGTCCCGGGACAGGGGTCACCGGGGAGCTGTTTTTT. This translates into CASSPGTGVTGELFF.

The V and J genes are TRBV30 and TRBJ1-6; weak D call: TRBD1 (5 bases). Germline V gene data show CDR1 as GTSNPN and CDR2 as SVGIG (reference sequence). The CDR3 spans 16 residues. V gave up 0 bases and J gave up 6 bases, with 15 bases separating them. CDR3 sequence (DNA): TGTGCCTGGAGTGTTGTGGCCGGGACCGGTAATTCACCCCTCCACTTT. This codes for CAWSVVAGTGNSPLHF.

The chain employs TRBV28 and TRBJ2-2; TRBD1 might be the D (5 bases). CDR1 is MDHEN and CDR2 is SYDVKM in the germline V gene. This CDR3 spans 15 amino acids. The V end was cut by 1 base, the J end by 5 bases, with 11 bases between. As DNA, the CDR3 is TGTGCCAGCAGTTTATCAGGGCTTCGAACCGGGGAGCTGTTTTTT. Amino acids: CASSLSGLRTGELFF. Filled out from reference TRBV28 and TRBJ2-2, the complete variable domain reads DVKVTQSSRYLVKRTGEKVFLECVQDMDHENMFWYRQDPGLGLRLIYFSYDVKMKEKGDIPEGYSVSREKKERFSLILESASTNQTSMYLCASSLSGLRTGELFFGEGSRLTVL.